This T cell receptor (beta chain) was recorded in a study of shared clonotypes between healthy human individuals. Study overall: A donor's plate count was three for CD4 naive and three for CD4 memory; CD8 naive had two and CD8 memory one.

Germline V gene sequence: CDR1 MNHEY, CDR2 SMNVEV (reference sequence). This CDR3 spans 18 amino acids. Deletions cut 5 bases from V and 5 bases from J, with 22 bases between. A word on this clone: The antigen remains unidentified.

Naivety among CD8 cells was defined by CD45RO negativity and positive CCR7 selection, thereby excluding terminally differentiated effector memory CD45RA+ cells. Healthy HIV-negative adults without recent acute infections or vaccinations served as donors. Sequenced by immunoSEQ multiplex PCR; TCRdb stores in-frame clones only, minus some. The data hold around 700,000 clones, with 90% to 95% observed a single time. Findings and caveats of the study: Non-shared clonotypes showed lower generation probabilities than clonotypes common to all four donors.

The sample taken for sequencing was naive CD8+ T cells sorted from blood. The rearrangement links TRBV27 to TRBJ2-6; D remains unclear. The TCR sequence derives from a man aged 25 to 45 in good health. CDR3 loop: CASSRPSWLQSRANVLTF. Here the CDR3 DNA reads TGTGCCAGCAGTAGACCGAGCTGGCTACAAAGTCGGGCCAACGTCCTGACTTTC.